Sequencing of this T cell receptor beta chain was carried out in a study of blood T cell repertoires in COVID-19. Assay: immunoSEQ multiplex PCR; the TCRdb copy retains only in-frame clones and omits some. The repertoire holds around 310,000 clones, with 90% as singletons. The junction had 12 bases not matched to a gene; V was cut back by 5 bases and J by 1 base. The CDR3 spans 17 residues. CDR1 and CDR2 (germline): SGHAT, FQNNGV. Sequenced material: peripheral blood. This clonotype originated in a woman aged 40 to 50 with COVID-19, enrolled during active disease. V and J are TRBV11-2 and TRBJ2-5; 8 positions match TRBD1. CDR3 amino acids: CASSPRVGRGLQETQYF. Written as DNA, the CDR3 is TGTGCCAGCAGCCCTAGAGTTGGCAGGGGGCTCCAAGAGACCCAGTACTTC.